This T cell receptor beta chain originates from a study of breast tumors, draining lymph nodes, adjacent tissues. Trimming cost V 6 bases and J 8 bases; bases outside gene matches: 4. The germline gives CDR1 MNHNS, CDR2 SASEGT. This CDR3 is 13 amino acids long. This clonotype was seen ten or more times. No antigen is known for it. TCRdb analysed the multiplex PCR reads with MiXCR anew, one entry per CDR3 protein. This table has about 130,000 distinct CDR3 sequences, less than 25% appearing once. Breast cancer patients provided tissue from their axillary draining lymph nodes. Study observations and caveats: Tumor T cell lymph node origin was a supported hypothesis, not proven. Compared with lymph nodes, tumors were less diverse; compared with nontumor tissue, more.

The V gene is TRBV6-1, the J gene TRBJ2-1, with 10 nucleotides matching TRBD2. The receptor was derived from a female donor with breast cancer. Some clones in this sample may be carry-over from other donors' samples. Specimen: axillary lymph node tissue. The CDR3: CASRASGSDEQFF. The CDR3 DNA is TGTGCCAGCAGGGCTAGCGGGAGTGATGAGCAGTTCTTC.